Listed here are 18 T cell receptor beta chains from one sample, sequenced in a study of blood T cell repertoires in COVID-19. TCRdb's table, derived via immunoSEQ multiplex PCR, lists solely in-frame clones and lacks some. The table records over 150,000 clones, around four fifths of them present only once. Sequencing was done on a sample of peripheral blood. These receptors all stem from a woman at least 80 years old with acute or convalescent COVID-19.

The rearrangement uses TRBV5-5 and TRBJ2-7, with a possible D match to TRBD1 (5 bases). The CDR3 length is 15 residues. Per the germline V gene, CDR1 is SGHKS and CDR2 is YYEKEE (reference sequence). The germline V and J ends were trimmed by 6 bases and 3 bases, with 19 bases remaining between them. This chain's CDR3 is CASNVQDPAFYEQYF. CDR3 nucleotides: TGTGCCAGCAATGTACAGGACCCAGCCTTCTACGAGCAGTACTTC. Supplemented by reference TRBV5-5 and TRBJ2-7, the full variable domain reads DAGVTQSPTHLIKTRGQQVTLRCSPISGHKSVSWYQQVLGQGPQFIFQYYEKEERGRGNFPDRFSARQFPNYSSELNVNALLLGDSALYLCASNVQDPAFYEQYFGPGTRLTVT.

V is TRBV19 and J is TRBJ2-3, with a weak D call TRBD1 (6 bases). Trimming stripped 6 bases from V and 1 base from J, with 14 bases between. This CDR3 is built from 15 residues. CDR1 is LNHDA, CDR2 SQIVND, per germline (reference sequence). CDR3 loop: CASRNPRTGTDTQYF. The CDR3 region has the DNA TGTGCCAGTAGGAACCCCCGGACAGGCACAGATACGCAGTATTTT.

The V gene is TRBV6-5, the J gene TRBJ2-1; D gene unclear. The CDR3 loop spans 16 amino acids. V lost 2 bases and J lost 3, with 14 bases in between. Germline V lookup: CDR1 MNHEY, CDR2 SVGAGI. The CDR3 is CASSYRLTDDYNEQFF. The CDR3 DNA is TGTGCCAGCAGTTACCGTCTGACTGACGACTACAATGAGCAGTTCTTC.

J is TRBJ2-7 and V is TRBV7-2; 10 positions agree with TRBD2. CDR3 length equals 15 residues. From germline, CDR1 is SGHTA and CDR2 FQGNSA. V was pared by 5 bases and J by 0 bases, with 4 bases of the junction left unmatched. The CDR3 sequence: CASSATSGNSYEQYF. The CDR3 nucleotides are TGTGCCAGCAGCGCTACTAGCGGGAACTCCTACGAGCAGTACTTC.

In DNA form, the CDR3 reads TGTGCCAGCAGCCGGGGGGTGGGCTATGGCTACACCTTC. Residues: CASSRGVGYGYTF. The chain recombines TRBV14 with TRBJ1-2; D perhaps matches TRBD1 (5 bases). CDR3 length: 13 residues. Germline loops: CDR1 SGHDN, CDR2 FVKESK. The ends were cut back, 4 bases at V and 4 bases at J, with 10 bases in the middle.

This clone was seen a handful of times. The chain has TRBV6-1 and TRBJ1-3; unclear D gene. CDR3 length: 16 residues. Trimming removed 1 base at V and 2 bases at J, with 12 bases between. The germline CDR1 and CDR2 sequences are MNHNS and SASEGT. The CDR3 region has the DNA TGTGCCAGCAGTGAAGAGGAGGGAGGAACTGGAAACACCATATATTTT. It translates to CASSEEEGGTGNTIYF.

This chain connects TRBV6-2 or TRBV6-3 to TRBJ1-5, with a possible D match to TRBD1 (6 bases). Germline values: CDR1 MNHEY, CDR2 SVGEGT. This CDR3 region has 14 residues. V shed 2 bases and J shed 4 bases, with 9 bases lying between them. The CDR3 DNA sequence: TGTGCCAGCAGTTACGGACAGCGAAATCAGCCCCAGCATTTT. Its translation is CASSYGQRNQPQHF.

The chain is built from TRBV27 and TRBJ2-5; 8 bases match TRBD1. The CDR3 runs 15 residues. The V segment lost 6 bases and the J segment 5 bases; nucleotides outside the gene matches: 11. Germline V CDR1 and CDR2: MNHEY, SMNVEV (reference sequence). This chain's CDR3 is CASSQNRGDTETQYF. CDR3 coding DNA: TGTGCCAGCAGCCAAAACAGGGGGGACACGGAGACCCAGTACTTC.

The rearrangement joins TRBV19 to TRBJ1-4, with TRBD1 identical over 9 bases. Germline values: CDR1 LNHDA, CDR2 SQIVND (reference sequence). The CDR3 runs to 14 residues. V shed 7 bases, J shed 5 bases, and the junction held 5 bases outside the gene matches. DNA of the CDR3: TGTGCCAGTACTCCGGGACAGGGAAATGAAAAACTGTTTTTT. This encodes CASTPGQGNEKLFF.

CDR3 residues: CASSLTQRQAANTGELFF. CDR3 nucleotide sequence: TGTGCCAGCAGCTTAACGCAAAGACAGGCCGCGAACACCGGGGAGCTGTTTTTT. V and J are TRBV7-3 and TRBJ2-2, with TRBD1 as a possible D gene (6 bases). CDR1 and CDR2 from the germline V gene are SGHTA and FQGTGA. This CDR3 is 18 amino acids long. V shed 0 bases and J shed 0 bases, with 14 bases lying between them.

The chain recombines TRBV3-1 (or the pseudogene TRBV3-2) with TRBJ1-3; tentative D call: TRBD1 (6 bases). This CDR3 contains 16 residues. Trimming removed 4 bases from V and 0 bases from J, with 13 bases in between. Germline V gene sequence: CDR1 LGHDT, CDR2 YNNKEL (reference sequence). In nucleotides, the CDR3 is TGTGCCAGCAGCCCGTCCACGGGACACTCTGGAAACACCATATATTTT. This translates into CASSPSTGHSGNTIYF.

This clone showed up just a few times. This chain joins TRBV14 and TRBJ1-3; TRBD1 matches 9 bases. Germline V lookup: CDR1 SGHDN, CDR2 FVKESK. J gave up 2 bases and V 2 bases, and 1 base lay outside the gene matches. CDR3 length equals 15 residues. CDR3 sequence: CASSQRDRAGNTIYF. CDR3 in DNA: TGTGCCAGCAGCCAAAGGGACAGGGCTGGAAACACCATATATTTT.

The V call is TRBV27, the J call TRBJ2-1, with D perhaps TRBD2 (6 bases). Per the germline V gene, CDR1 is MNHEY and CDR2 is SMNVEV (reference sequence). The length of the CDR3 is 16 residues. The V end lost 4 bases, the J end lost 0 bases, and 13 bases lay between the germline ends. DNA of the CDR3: TGTGCCAGCAGTTCTTTAGCGGCGAGCTCCTACAATGAGCAGTTCTTC. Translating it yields CASSSLAASSYNEQFF.

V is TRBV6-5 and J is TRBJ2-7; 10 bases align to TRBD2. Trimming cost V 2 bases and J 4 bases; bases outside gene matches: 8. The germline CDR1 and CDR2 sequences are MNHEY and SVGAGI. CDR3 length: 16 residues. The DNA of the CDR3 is TGTGCCAGCAGTTACGGAATTGCTAGCGGGGGTTACGAGCAGTACTTC. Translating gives CASSYGIASGGYEQYF.

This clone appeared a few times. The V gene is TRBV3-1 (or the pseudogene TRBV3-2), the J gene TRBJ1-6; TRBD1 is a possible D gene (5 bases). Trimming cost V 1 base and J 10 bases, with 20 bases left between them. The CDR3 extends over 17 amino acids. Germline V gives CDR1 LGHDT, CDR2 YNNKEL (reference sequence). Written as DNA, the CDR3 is TGTGCCAGCAGCCAAGGGGGGAGTTGGGGAGGCTCCTCACCCCTCCACTTT. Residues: CASSQGGSWGGSSPLHF.

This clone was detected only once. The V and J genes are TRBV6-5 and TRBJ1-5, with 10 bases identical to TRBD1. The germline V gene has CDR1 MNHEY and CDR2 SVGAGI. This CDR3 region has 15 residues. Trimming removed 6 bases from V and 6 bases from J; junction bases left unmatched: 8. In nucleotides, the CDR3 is TGTGCCAGCAGGCCGGGACAGGGGAGCGGTCAGCCCCAGCATTTT. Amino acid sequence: CASRPGQGSGQPQHF.

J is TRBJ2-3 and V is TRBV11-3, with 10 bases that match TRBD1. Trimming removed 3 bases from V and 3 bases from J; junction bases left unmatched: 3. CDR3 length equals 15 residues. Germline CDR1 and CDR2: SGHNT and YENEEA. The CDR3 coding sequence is TGTGCCAGCAGCTTGGGGACAGGGGAGACAGATACGCAGTATTTT. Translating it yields CASSLGTGETDTQYF.

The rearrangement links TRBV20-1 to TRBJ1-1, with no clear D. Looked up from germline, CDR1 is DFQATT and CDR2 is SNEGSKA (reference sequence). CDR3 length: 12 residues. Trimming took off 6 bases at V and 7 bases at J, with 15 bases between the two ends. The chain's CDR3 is CSASRVASEAFF. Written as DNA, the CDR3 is TGCAGTGCCAGTCGGGTAGCCAGTGAAGCTTTCTTT.